This T cell receptor (beta chain) was sequenced for a study of type 1 regulatory T cells. Across the study: T-allo10 is a Tr1-enriched, alloantigen-specific CD4 T cell product made in vitro.

TCRdb itself ran the reads through MiXCR, one entry per CDR3 protein. The profile shows about 19,000 distinct CDR3 sequences, about 10% of them singletons. This clonotype was counted ten times or more. The V end lost 6 bases, the J end lost 7 bases, and 15 bases lay between the germline ends. Germline assignment: CDR1 MGHDK and CDR2 SYGVNS. There are 13 residues in the CDR3. The chain is built from TRBV25-1 and TRBJ1-2; D unclear. The receptor was derived from a human donor in good health. The sample was CD4+ T cells, either the whole sample or a sorted fraction (not recorded which). The DNA of the CDR3 is TGTGCCAGCAGCGAAGGAGGTCTCGCTGGCTACACCTTC. This gives the protein CASSEGGLAGYTF.